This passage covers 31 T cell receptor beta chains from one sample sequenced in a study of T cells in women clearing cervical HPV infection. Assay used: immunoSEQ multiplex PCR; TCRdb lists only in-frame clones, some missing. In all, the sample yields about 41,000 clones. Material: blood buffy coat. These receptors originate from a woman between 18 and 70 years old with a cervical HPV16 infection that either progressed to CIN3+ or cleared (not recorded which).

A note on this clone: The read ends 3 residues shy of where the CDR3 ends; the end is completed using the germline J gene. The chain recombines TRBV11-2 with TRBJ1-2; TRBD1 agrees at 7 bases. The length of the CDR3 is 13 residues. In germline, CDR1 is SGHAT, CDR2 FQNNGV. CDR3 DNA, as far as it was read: TGTGCCAGCAGCGCCGACAGGGATGCCGGC. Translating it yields CASSADRDAG. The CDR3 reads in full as CASSADRDAGYTF. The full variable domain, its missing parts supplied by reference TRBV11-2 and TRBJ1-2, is EAGVAQSPRYKIIEKRQSVAFWCNPISGHATLYWYQQILGQGPKLLIQFQNNGVVDDSQLPKDRFSAERLKGVDSTLKIQPAKLEDSAVYLCASSADRDAGYTFGSGTRLTVV.

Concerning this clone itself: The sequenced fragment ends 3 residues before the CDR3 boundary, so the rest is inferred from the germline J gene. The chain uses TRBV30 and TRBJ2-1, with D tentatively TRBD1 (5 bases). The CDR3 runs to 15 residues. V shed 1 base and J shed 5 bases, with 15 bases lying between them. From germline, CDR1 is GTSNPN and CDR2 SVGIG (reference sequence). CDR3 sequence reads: CAWSGPPRGNNEQFF. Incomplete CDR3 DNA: TGTGCCTGGAGTGGGCCGCCTAGGGGTAACAATGAG.

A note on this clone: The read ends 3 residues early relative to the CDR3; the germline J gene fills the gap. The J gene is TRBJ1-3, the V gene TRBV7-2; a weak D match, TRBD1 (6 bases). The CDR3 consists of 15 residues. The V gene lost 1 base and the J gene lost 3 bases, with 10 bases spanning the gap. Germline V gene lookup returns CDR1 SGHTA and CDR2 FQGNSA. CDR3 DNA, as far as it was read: TGTGCCAGCAGCTTAGTTTCAGGGGTTGGAAACACC. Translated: CASSLVSGVGNT. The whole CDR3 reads CASSLVSGVGNTIYF.

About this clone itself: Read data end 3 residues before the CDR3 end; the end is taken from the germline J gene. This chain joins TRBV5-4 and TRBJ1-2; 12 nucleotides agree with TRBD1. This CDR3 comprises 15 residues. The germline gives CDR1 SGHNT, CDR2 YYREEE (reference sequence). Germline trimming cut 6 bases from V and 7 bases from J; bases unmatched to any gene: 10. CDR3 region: CASIPQGTGGFGYTF. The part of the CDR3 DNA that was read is TGTGCCAGCATCCCCCAGGGGACAGGGGGCTTTGGC.

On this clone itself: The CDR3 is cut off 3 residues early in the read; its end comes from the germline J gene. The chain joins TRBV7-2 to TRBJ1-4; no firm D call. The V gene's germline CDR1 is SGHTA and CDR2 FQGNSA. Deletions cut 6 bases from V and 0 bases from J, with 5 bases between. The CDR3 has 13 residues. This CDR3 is CASRRATNEKLFF. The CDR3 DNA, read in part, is TGTGCCAGCAGGCGAGCAACTAATGAAAAA. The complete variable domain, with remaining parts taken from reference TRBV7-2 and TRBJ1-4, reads GAGVSQSPSNKVTEKGKDVELRCDPISGHTALYWYRQSLGQGLEFLIYFQGNSAPDKSGLPSDRFSAERTGGSVSTLTIQRTQQEDSAVYLCASRRATNEKLFFGSGTQLSVL.

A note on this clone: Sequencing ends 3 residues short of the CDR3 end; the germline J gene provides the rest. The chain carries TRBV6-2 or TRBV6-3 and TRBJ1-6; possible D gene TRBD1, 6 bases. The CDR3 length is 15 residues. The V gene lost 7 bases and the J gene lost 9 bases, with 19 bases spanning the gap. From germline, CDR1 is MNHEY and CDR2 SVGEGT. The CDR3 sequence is CASTSSGTMGSPLHF. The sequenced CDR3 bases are TGTGCCAGCACCTCCTCCGGGACAATGGGTTCACCC.

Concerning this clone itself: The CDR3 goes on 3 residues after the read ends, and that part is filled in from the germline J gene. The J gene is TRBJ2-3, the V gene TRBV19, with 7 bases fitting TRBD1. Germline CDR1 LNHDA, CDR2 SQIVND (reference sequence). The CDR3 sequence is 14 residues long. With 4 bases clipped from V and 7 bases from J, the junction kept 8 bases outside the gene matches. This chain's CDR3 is CASSTSVTGNTQYF. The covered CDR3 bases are TGTGCCAGTAGTACCTCCGTGACAGGGAATACG. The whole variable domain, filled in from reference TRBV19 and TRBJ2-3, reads DGGITQSPKYLFRKEGQNVTLSCEQNLNHDAMYWYRQDPGQGLRLIYYSQIVNDFQKGDIAEGYSVSREKKESFPLTVTSAQKNPTAFYLCASSTSVTGNTQYFGPGTRLTVL.

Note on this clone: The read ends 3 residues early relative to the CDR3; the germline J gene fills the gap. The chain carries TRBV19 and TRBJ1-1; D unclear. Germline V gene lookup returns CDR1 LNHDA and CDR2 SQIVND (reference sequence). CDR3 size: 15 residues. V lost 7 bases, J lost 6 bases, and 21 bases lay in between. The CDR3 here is CASTLGRALTSEAFF. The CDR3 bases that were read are TGTGCCAGTACTCTCGGGCGGGCCTTAACCTCTGAA.

This chain's CDR3 is CSAPGLAGGGVYYEQYF. The CDR3 DNA, read in part, is TGCAGTGCGCCGGGACTAGCGGGAGGGGGTGTTTATTACGAG. The chain carries TRBV20-1 and TRBJ2-7, with TRBD2 identical over 16 bases. The DNA ends 3 residues before the CDR3 does, and the rest of the CDR3 is filled in from the germline J gene. The J segment lost 4 bases and the V segment lost 6 bases, leaving 12 bases of the junction unmatched. Germline CDR1 is DFQATT and CDR2 is SNEGSKA (reference sequence). This CDR3 is built from 17 residues.

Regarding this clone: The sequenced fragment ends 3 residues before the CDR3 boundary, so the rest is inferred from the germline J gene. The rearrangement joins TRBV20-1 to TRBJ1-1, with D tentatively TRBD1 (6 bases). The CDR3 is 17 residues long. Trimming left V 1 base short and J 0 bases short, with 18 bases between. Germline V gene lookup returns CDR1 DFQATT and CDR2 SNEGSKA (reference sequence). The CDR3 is CSARAPFLRGVNTEAFF. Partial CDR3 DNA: TGCAGTGCTAGAGCCCCATTCCTCAGGGGAGTGAACACTGAA.

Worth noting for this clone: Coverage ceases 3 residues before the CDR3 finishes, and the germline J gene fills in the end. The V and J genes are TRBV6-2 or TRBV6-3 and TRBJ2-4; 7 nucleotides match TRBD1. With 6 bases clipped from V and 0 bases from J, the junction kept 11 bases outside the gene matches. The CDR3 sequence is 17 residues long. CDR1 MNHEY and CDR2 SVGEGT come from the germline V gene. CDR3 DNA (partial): TGTGCCAGCAGGACGGGACAGAGGAACCTAGCCAAAAACATT. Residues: CASRTGQRNLAKNI. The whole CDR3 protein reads CASRTGQRNLAKNIQYF.

The part of the CDR3 DNA that was read is TGCAGCGTTGTAGGACTAGCTTACAATGAG. It encodes CSVVGLAYNE. The full CDR3 reads CSVVGLAYNEQFF. This chain uses TRBV29-1 with TRBJ2-1; TRBD2 matches 8 bases. The read comes to an end 3 residues before the CDR3 does, leaving the germline J gene to fill in the end. The CDR3 is 13 amino acids. Germline V gene lookup returns CDR1 SQVTM and CDR2 ANQGSEA. The trim removed 4 bases at V and 4 bases at J, leaving 3 bases unmatched.

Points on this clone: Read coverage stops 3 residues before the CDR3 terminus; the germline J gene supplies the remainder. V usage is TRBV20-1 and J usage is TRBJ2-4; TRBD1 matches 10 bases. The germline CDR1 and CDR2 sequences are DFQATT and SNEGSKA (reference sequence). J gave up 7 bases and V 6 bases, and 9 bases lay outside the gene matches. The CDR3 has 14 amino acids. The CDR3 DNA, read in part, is TGCAGTGCCAGACCGACAGGGGGCAGGAACATT. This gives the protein CSARPTGGRNI. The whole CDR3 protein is CSARPTGGRNIQYF.

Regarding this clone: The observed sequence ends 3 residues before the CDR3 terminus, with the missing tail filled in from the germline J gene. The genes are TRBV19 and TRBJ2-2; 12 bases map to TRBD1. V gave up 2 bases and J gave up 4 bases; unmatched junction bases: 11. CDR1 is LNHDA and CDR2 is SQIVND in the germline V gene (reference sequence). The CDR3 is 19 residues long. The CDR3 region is CASSIPSGQGASGTGELFF. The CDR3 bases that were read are TGTGCCAGTAGTATACCATCGGGACAGGGGGCGAGTGGCACCGGGGAG.

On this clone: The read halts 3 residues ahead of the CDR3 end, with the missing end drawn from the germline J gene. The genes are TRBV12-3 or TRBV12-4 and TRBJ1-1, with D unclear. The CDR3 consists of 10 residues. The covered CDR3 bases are TGTGCCTTTCCCATGGCCCGA. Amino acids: CAFPMAR. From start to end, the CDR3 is CAFPMARAFF.

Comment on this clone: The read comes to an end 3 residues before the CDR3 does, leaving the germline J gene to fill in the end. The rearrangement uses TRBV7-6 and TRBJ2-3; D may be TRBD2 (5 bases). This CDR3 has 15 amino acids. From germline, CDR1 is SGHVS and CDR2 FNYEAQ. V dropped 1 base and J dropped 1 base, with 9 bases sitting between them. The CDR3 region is CASSLGGLGTDTQYF. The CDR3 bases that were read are TGTGCCAGCAGCTTAGGCGGGCTGGGCACAGATACG. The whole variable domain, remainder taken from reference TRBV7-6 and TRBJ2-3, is GAGVSQSPRYKVTKRGQDVALRCDPISGHVSLYWYRQALGQGPEFLTYFNYEAQQDKSGLPNDRFSAERPEGSISTLTIQRTEQRDSAMYRCASSLGGLGTDTQYFGPGTRLTVL.

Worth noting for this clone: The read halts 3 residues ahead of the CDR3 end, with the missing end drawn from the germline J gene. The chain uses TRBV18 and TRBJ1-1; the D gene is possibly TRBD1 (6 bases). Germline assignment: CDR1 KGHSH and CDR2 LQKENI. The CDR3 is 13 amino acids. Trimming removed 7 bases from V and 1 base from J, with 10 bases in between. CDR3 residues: CASLKQGNTEAFF. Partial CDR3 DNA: TGTGCCAGCTTAAAACAGGGGAACACTGAA.

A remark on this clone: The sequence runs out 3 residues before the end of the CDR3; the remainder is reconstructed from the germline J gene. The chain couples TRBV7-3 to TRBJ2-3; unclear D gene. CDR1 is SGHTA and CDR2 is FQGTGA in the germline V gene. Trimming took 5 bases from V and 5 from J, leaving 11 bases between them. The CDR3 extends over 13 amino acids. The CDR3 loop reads CASSQIPRDTQYF. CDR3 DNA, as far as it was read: TGTGCCAGCAGCCAGATTCCCCGAGATACG.

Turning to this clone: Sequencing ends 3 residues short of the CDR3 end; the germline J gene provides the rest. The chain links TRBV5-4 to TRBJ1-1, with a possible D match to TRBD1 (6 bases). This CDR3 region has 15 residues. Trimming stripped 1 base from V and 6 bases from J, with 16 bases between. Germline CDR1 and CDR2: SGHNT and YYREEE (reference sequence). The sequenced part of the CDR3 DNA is TGTGCCAGCAGCTTGATAGGGGGGGGAAAGGCTGAA. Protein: CASSLIGGGKAE. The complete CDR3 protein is CASSLIGGGKAEAFF.

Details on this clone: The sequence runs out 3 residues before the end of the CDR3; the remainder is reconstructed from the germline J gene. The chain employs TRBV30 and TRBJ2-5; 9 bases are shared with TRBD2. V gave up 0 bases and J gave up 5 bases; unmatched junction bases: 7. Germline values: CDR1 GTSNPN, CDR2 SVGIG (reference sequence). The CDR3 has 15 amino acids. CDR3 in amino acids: CAWSVRRGGLETQYF. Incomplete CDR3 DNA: TGTGCCTGGAGTGTTCGGCGGGGGGGCCTGGAGACC.

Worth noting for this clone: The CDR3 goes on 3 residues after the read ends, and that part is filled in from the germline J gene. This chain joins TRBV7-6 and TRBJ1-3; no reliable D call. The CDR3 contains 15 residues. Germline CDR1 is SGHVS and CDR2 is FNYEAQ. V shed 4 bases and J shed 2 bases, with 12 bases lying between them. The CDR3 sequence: CASSSITYTGNTIYF. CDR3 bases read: TGTGCCAGCAGCTCCATCACATATACTGGAAACACC. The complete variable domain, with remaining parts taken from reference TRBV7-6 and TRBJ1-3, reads GAGVSQSPRYKVTKRGQDVALRCDPISGHVSLYWYRQALGQGPEFLTYFNYEAQQDKSGLPNDRFSAERPEGSISTLTIQRTEQRDSAMYRCASSSITYTGNTIYFGEGSWLTVV.

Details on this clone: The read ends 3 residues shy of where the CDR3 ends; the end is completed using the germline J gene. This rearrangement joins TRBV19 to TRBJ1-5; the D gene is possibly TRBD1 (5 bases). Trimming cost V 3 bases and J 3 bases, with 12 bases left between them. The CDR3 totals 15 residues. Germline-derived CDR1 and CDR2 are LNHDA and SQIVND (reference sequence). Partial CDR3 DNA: TGTGCCAGTAGTATGGGGGGGGGTTTCAATCAGCCC. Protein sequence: CASSMGGGFNQP. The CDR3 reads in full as CASSMGGGFNQPQHF.

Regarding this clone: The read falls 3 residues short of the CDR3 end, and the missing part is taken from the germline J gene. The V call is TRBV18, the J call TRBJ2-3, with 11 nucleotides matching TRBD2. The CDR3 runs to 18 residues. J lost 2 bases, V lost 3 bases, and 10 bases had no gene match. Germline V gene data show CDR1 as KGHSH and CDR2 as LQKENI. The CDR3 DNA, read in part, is TGTGCCAGCTCACCGGGACTAGCGGTTCGTCTATACACAGATACG. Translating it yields CASSPGLAVRLYTDT. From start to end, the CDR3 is CASSPGLAVRLYTDTQYF.

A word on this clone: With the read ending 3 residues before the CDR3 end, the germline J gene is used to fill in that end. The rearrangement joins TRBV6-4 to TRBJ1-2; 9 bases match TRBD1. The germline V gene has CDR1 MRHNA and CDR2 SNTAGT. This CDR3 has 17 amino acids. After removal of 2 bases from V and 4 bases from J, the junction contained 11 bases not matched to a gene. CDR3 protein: CASSDLFVQGAFYGYTF. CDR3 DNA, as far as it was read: TGTGCCAGCAGTGACCTGTTCGTACAGGGGGCGTTCTATGGC.

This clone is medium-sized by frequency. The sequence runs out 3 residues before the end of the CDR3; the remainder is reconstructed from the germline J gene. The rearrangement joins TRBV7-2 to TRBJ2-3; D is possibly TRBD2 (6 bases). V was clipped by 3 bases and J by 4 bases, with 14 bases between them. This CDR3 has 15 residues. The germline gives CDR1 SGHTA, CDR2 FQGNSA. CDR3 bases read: TGTGCCAGCAGCTTGAGACTAGTCGGAGCAGATACG. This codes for CASSLRLVGADT. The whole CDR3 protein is CASSLRLVGADTQYF.

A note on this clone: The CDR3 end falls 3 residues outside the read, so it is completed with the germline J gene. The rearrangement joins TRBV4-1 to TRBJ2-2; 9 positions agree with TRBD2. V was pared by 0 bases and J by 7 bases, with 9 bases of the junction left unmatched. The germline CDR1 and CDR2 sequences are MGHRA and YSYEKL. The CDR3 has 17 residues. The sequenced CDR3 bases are TGCGCCAGCAGCCAAGAAAGGCGGGAGGGCCGAGGCGGGGAG. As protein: CASSQERREGRGGE. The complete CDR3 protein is CASSQERREGRGGELFF.

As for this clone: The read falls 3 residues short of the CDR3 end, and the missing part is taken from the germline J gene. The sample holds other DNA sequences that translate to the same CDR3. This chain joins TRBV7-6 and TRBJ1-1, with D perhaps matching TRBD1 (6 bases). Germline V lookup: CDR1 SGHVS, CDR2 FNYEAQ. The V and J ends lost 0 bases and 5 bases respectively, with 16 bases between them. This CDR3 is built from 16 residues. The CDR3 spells CASSLARTVLGTEAFF. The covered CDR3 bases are TGTGCCAGCAGCTTAGCCAGGACAGTTCTAGGAACTGAA.

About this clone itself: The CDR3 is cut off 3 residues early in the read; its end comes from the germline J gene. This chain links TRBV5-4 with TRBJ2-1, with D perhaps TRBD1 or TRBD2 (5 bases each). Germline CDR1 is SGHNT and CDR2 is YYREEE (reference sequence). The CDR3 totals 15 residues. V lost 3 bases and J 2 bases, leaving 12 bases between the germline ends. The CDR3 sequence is CASSYRGATYNEQFF. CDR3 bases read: TGTGCCAGCAGCTATAGGGGAGCGACCTACAATGAG.

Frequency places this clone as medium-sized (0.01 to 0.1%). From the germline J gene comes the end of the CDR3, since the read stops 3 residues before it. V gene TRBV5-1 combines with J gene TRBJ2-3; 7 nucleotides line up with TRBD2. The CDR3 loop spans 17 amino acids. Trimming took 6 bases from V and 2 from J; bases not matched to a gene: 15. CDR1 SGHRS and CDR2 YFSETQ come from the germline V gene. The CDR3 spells CASTRRAGESPTDTQYF. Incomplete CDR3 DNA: TGCGCCAGCACGAGGAGGGCGGGAGAGTCCCCCACAGATACG.

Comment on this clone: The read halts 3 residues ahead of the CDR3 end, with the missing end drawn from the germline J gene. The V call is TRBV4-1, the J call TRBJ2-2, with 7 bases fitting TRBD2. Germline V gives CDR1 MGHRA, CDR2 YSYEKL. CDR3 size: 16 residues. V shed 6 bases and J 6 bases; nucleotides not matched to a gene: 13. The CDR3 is CASRDFTYRGAGELFF. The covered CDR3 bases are TGCGCCAGCAGGGACTTTACTTATCGGGGGGCCGGGGAG.

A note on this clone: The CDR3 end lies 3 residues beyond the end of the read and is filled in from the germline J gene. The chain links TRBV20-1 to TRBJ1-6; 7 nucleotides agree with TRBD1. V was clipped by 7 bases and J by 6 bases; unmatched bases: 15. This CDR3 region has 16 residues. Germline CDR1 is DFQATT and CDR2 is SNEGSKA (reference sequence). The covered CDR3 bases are TGCAGTGTTGGATACTATGACAGGGCGTTTAATTCACCC. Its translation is CSVGYYDRAFNSP. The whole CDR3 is CSVGYYDRAFNSPLHF.